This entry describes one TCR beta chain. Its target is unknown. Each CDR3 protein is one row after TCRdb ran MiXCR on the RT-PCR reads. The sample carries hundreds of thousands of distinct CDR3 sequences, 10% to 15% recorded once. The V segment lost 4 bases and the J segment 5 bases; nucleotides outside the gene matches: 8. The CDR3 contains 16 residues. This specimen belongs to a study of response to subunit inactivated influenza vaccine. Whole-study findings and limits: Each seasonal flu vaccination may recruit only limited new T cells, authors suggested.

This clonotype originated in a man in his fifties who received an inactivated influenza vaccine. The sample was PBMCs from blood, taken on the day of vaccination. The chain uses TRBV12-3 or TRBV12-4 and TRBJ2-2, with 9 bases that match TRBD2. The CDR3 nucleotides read TGTGCCAGCAGTTGGATTATAAGCGGGGGGACCGGGGAGCTGTTTTTT. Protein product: CASSWIISGGTGELFF.